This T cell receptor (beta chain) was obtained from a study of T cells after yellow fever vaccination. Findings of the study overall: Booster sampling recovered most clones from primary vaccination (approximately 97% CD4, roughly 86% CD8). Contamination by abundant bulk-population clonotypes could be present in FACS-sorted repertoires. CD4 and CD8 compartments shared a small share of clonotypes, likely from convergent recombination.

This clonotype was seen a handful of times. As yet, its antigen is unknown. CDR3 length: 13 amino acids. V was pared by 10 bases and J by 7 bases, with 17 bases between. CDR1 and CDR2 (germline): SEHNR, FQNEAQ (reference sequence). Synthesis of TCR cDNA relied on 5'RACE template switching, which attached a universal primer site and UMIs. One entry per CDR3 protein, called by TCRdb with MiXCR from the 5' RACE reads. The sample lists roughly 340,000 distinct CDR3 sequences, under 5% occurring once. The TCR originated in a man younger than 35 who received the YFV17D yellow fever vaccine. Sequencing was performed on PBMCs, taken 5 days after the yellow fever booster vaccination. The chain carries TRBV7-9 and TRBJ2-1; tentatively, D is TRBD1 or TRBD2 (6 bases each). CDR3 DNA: TGTGCCAAATCGTGGGGGGCCTTAAATGAGCAGTTCTTC. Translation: CAKSWGALNEQFF.